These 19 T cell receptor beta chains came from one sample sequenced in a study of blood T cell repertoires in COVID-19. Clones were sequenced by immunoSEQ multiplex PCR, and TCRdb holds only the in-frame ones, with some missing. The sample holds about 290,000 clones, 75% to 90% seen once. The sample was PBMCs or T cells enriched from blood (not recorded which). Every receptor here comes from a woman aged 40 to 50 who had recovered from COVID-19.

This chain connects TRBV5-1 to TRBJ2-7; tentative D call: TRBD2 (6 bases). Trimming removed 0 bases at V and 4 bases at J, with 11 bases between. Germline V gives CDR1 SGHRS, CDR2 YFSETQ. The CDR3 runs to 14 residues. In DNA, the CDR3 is TGCGCCAGCAGCTTGGGTTTGGGGGGTTACGAGCAGTACTTC. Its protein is CASSLGLGGYEQYF. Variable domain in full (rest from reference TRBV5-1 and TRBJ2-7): KAGVTQTPRYLIKTRGQQVTLSCSPISGHRSVSWYQQTPGQGLQFLFEYFSETQRNKGNFPGRFSGRQFSNSRSEMNVSTLELGDSALYLCASSLGLGGYEQYFGPGTRLTVT.

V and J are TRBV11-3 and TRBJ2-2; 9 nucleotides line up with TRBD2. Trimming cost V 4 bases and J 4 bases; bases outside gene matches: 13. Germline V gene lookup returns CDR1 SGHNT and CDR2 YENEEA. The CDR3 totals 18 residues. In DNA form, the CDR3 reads TGTGCCAGCAGCTCTAGAAGTAGCGGGAGTTCGGTCACCGGGGAGCTGTTTTTT. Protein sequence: CASSSRSSGSSVTGELFF.

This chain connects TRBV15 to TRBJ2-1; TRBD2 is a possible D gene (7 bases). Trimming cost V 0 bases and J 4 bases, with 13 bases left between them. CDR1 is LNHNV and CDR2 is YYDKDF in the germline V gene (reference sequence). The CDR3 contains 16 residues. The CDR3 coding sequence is TGTGCCACCAGCAGAGAAGCGGCGGGGGCTTACAATGAGCAGTTCTTC. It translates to CATSREAAGAYNEQFF.

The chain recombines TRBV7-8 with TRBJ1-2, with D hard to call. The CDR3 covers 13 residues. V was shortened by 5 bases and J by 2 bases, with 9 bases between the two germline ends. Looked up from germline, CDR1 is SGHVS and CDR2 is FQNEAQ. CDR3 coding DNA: TGTGCCAGCAGCCCCGGGATGAACTATGGCTACACCTTC. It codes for CASSPGMNYGYTF.

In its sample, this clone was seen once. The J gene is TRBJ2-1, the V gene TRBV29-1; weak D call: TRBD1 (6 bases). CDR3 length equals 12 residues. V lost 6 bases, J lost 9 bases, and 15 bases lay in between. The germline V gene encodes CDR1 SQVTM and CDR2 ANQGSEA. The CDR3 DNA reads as TGCAGCGTGACGGGACAAAATAGTGAGCAGTTCTTC. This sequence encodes CSVTGQNSEQFF.

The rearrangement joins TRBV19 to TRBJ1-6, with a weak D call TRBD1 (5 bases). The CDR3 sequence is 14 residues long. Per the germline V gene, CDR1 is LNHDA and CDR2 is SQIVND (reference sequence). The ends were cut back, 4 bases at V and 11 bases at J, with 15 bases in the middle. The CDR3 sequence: CASSRGGFDPPLHF. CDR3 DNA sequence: TGTGCCAGTAGTAGGGGGGGGTTTGACCCACCCCTCCACTTT.

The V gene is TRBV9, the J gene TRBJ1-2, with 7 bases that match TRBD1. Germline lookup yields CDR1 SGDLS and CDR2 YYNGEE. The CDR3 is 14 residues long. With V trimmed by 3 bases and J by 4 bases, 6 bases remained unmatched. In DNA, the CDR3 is TGTGCCAGCAGCGCTTCGGGACAGACCTATGGCTACACCTTC. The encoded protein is CASSASGQTYGYTF.

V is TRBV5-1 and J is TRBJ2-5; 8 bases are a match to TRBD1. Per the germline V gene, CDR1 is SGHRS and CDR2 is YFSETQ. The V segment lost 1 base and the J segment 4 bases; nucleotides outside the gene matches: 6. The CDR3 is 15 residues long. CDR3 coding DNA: TGCGCCAGCAGCTTGAGGCAGGGGGCAGGAGAGACCCAGTACTTC. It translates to CASSLRQGAGETQYF.

The CDR3 DNA reads as TGTGCCAGTAGTCCTCGGACTAGCGGGATCTACGAGCAGTACTTC. Translated: CASSPRTSGIYEQYF. The rearrangement links TRBV19 to TRBJ2-7; 12 nucleotides align to TRBD2. The germline V gene has CDR1 LNHDA and CDR2 SQIVND (reference sequence). After removal of 5 bases from V and 3 bases from J, the junction contained 5 bases not matched to a gene. The CDR3 has 15 amino acids.

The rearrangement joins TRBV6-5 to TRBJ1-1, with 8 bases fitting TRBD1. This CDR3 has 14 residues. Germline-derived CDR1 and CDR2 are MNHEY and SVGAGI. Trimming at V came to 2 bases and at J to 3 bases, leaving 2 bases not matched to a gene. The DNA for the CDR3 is TGTGCCAGCAGTTACGACAGGGGCGACACTGAAGCTTTCTTT. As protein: CASSYDRGDTEAFF.

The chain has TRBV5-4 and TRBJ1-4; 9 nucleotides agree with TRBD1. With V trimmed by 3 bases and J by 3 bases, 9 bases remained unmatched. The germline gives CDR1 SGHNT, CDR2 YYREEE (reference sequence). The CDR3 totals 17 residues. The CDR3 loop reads CASSSYGTGNANEKLFF. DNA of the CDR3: TGTGCCAGCAGCTCGTACGGGACAGGGAATGCTAATGAAAAACTGTTTTTT.

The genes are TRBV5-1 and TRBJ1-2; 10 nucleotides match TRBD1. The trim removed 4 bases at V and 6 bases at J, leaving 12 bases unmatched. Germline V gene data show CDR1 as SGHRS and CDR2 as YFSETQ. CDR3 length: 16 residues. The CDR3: CASSTRPGQGINGYTF. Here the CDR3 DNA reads TGCGCCAGCAGCACCCGCCCGGGACAGGGGATAAATGGCTACACCTTC.

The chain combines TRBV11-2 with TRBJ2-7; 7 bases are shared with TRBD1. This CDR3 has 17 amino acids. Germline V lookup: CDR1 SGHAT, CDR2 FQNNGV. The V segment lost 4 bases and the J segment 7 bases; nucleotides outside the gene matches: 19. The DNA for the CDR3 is TGTGCCAGCAGCTCATTCAGAGGTCGGAGACAGGGAGTGGAGCAGTACTTC. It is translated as CASSSFRGRRQGVEQYF.

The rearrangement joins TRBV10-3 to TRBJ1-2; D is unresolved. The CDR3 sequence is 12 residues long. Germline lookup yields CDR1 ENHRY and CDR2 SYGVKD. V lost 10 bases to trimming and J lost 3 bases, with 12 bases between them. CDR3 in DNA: TGTGCCAGCCGAGGCAGAGACTATGGCTACACCTTC. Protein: CASRGRDYGYTF.

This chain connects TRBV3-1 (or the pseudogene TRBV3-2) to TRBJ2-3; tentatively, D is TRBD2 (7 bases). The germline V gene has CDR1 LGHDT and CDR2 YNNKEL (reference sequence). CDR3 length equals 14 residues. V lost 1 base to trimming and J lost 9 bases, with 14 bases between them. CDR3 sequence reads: CASSQGGGAATQYF. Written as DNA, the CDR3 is TGTGCCAGCAGCCAAGGCGGGGGCGCGGCCACGCAGTATTTT.

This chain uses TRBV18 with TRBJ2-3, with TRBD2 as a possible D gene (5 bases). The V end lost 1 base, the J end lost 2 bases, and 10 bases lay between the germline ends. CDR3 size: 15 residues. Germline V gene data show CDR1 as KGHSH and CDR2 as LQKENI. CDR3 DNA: TGTGCCAGCTCACCACGCTCTAGCAACACAGATACGCAGTATTTT. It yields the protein CASSPRSSNTDTQYF.

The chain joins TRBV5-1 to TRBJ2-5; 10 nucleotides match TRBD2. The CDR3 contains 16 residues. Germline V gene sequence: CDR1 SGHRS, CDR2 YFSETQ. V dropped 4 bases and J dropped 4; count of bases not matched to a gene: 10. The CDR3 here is CASSGTSSGGTETQYF. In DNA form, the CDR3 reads TGCGCCAGCAGCGGAACATCTAGCGGGGGTACAGAGACCCAGTACTTC.

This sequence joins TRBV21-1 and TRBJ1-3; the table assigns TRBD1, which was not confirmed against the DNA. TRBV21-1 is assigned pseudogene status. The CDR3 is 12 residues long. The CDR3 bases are TGTTTCTCCTTGACAGATGGAAACACCATATATTTT. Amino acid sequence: CFSLTDGNTIYF.

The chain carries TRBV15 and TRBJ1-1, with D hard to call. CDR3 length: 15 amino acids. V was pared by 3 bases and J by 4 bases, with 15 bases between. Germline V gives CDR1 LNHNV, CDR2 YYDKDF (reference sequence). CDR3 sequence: CATSRQTSRGTEAFF. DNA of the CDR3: TGTGCCACCAGCAGGCAGACAAGCCGTGGCACTGAAGCTTTCTTT.